The clone carrying this TCR beta chain appeared a few times. The antigen remains undetermined. PCR was performed a second time for about 6 to 12 cycles using a sample-barcoded 5' primer and a J-beta primer mix. In TCRdb, the 5' RACE reads were re-called with MiXCR into one record per CDR3 protein. The table has 1.5 million to 2 million distinct CDR3 sequences, approximately 30% seen once. Germline assignment: CDR1 DFQATT and CDR2 SNEGSKA (reference sequence). Deletions cut 3 bases from V and 1 base from J, with 10 bases between. The CDR3 extends over 14 amino acids. The data were taken from a study of blood T cells in healthy people across ages. Study outcomes and limitations: Higher naive T cell percentage went strongly together with higher TCR beta diversity.

The material sequenced was blood. This clonotype originated in a woman aged 25 to 39 in good health. This chain connects TRBV20-1 to TRBJ2-4, with D perhaps TRBD1 or TRBD2 (6 bases each). This CDR3 is CSARRGDAKNIQYF. The CDR3 DNA reads TGCAGTGCTAGGAGGGGGGACGCCAAAAACATTCAGTACTTC.